The 21 T cell receptor beta chains listed next were all sequenced from one sample in a study of control samples from healthy donors and cancer patients. The table came from immunoSEQ multiplex PCR; TCRdb's copy has only in-frame clones and leaves some out. This table has around 96,000 clones, 80% to 95% appearing once. Material: blood. All receptors come from a man aged 18 to 30 in good health.

The J gene is TRBJ1-3, the V gene TRBV12-3 or TRBV12-4; D not resolved. This CDR3 is 13 amino acids long. V lost 7 bases, J lost 1 base, and 8 bases lay in between. The CDR3 protein is CASNRLSGNTIYF. In nucleotides, the CDR3 is TGTGCCAGCAATCGGCTTTCTGGAAACACCATATATTTT.

CDR3 amino acids: CASSLGLETDTQYF. The CDR3 DNA follows: TGTGCCAGCAGCTTGGGACTGGAAACAGATACGCAGTATTTT. The V gene is TRBV5-4, the J gene TRBJ2-3; no reliable D call. The V gene lost 0 bases and the J gene lost 3 bases, with 8 bases spanning the gap. CDR1 is SGHNT, CDR2 YYREEE, per germline (reference sequence). The CDR3 is 14 amino acids. Full variable domain (missing parts from reference TRBV5-4 and TRBJ2-3): ETGVTQSPTHLIKTRGQQVTLRCSSQSGHNTVSWYQQALGQGPQFIFQYYREEENGRGNFPPRFSGLQFPNYSSELNVNALELDDSALYLCASSLGLETDTQYFGPGTRLTVL.

The chain is built from TRBV3-1 (or the pseudogene TRBV3-2) and TRBJ2-1, with D possibly TRBD2 on 6 matching bases. Germline loops: CDR1 LGHDT, CDR2 YNNKEL (reference sequence). V was pared by 1 base and J by 7 bases, with 23 bases between. This CDR3 region has 18 residues. The CDR3 here is CASSQANWVGGLGNEQFF. The CDR3, as DNA: TGTGCCAGCAGCCAAGCGAACTGGGTGGGGGGTCTGGGGAATGAGCAGTTCTTC.

The rearrangement links TRBV11-1 to TRBJ2-7, with D perhaps TRBD1 (5 bases). In germline, CDR1 is SGHAT, CDR2 FQDESV (reference sequence). The CDR3 loop spans 15 amino acids. Trimming took 3 bases from V and 2 from J, leaving 14 bases between them. The chain's CDR3 is CASSFWTTNTYEQYF. CDR3 sequence (DNA): TGTGCCAGCAGCTTTTGGACAACCAATACCTACGAGCAGTACTTC.

The genes are TRBV5-1 and TRBJ2-3, with TRBD2 matching 11 bases. The CDR3 is made up of 16 amino acids. Losses at the gene ends were 4 bases for V and 2 bases for J; bases not matched to a gene: 6. Germline V gene lookup returns CDR1 SGHRS and CDR2 YFSETQ. CDR3 coding DNA: TGCGCCAGCAGCCCTGGGACTAGCGGATACACAGATACGCAGTATTTT. It translates to CASSPGTSGYTDTQYF.

The chain combines TRBV28 with TRBJ1-5; D might be TRBD1 (5 bases). The CDR3 runs to 13 residues. Between the trimmed V and J ends, which lost 6 bases and 9 bases, there was a span of 15 bases. The germline gives CDR1 MDHEN, CDR2 SYDVKM. CDR3 bases: TGTGCCAGCAGAGAGGGAAGGAGGGGGCCCCAGCATTTT. It encodes CASREGRRGPQHF. The full variable domain, rest sourced from reference TRBV28 and TRBJ1-5, is DVKVTQSSRYLVKRTGEKVFLECVQDMDHENMFWYRQDPGLGLRLIYFSYDVKMKEKGDIPEGYSVSREKKERFSLILESASTNQTSMYLCASREGRRGPQHFGDGTRLSIL.

This clone was recorded once. This rearrangement joins TRBV7-2 to TRBJ2-7; the D is unclear. Germline V gives CDR1 SGHTA, CDR2 FQGNSA. Deletions cut 1 base from V and 0 bases from J, with 7 bases between. The CDR3 totals 14 residues. CDR3 sequence: CASSLDYHSYEQYF. The CDR3 bases are TGTGCCAGCAGCTTAGACTACCACTCCTACGAGCAGTACTTC. Complete variable domain (other parts from reference TRBV7-2 and TRBJ2-7): GAGVSQSPSNKVTEKGKDVELRCDPISGHTALYWYRQSLGQGLEFLIYFQGNSAPDKSGLPSDRFSAERTGGSVSTLTIQRTQQEDSAVYLCASSLDYHSYEQYFGPGTRLTVT.

The CDR3 loop is CASSFLSGVETQYF. DNA for the CDR3: TGTGCCAGCAGTTTCCTTAGCGGGGTAGAGACCCAGTACTTC. This sequence joins TRBV2 and TRBJ2-5, with 8 bases lining up with TRBD2. V lost 5 bases and J lost 4; bases outside the gene matches: 6. CDR1 SNHLY and CDR2 FYNNEI come from the germline V gene. The CDR3 has 14 residues.

The chain employs TRBV6-6 and TRBJ2-7; D uncertain. This CDR3 contains 14 residues. Trimming pared 5 bases from V and 4 bases from J, leaving 15 bases between. Per germline, CDR1 MNHNY and CDR2 SVGAGI (reference sequence). Written as DNA, the CDR3 is TGTGCCAGCAGTCCAGGACGGTATACATACGAGCAGTACTTC. It specifies CASSPGRYTYEQYF.

This clone was seen once. This CDR3 is CASSPLRQGAPDTQYF. The CDR3, as DNA: TGTGCCAGCAGCCCTCTAAGGCAGGGCGCCCCAGATACGCAGTATTTT. The chain carries TRBV5-4 and TRBJ2-3; tentative D call: TRBD1 (5 bases). The length of the CDR3 is 16 residues. Germline V lookup: CDR1 SGHNT, CDR2 YYREEE (reference sequence). Trimming stripped 4 bases from V and 4 bases from J, with 19 bases between.

This clone was counted once. J is TRBJ2-5 and V is TRBV2; 9 bases align to TRBD1. Germline CDR1 reads SNHLY; CDR2 reads FYNNEI. This CDR3 region has 15 residues. The V gene end was trimmed by 2 bases and the J gene end by 5 bases; junction bases not matched to a gene: 6. The CDR3 region is CASSENRGLKETQYF. CDR3 nucleotide sequence: TGTGCCAGCAGTGAAAACAGGGGGCTTAAGGAGACCCAGTACTTC.

J is TRBJ2-3 and V is TRBV6-5; D is undetermined. Germline lookup yields CDR1 MNHEY and CDR2 SVGAGI. Trimming stripped 6 bases from V and 0 bases from J, with 7 bases between. The CDR3 is 13 residues long. CDR3 protein: CASRPDSTDTQYF. In DNA form, the CDR3 reads TGTGCCAGCAGACCCGACAGCACAGATACGCAGTATTTT.

This chain joins TRBV29-1 and TRBJ1-4; possible D gene TRBD1, 6 bases. The CDR3 runs to 15 residues. Trimming took off 5 bases at V and 0 bases at J, with 13 bases between the two ends. In germline, CDR1 is SQVTM, CDR2 ANQGSEA. CDR3 in amino acids: CSVTGIGATNEKLFF. CDR3 nucleotides: TGCAGCGTTACAGGGATTGGGGCAACTAATGAAAAACTGTTTTTT.

The CDR3: CASSSHGQYEQYF. The CDR3 DNA follows: TGTGCCAGCAGCTCACATGGACAGTACGAGCAGTACTTC. The chain recombines TRBV9 with TRBJ2-7; a possible D gene is TRBD1 (6 bases). V was pared by 4 bases and J by 4 bases, with 12 bases between. CDR3 size: 13 residues. The germline gives CDR1 SGDLS, CDR2 YYNGEE.

This chain connects TRBV12-3 or TRBV12-4 to TRBJ1-1; 7 bases align to TRBD1. This CDR3 spans 13 amino acids. V lost 6 bases to trimming and J lost 9 bases; unmatched junction nucleotides: 10. CDR3 sequence reads: CASSSLLGQQAFF. CDR3 coding DNA: TGTGCCAGCAGCTCCCTTTTGGGACAGCAAGCTTTCTTT.

The V call is TRBV6-4, the J call TRBJ1-6, with TRBD1 identical over 8 bases. The length of the CDR3 is 17 residues. The V and J ends lost 0 bases and 7 bases, in that order; junction bases with no gene match: 8. Looked up from germline, CDR1 is MRHNA and CDR2 is SNTAGT. CDR3 bases: TGTGCCAGCAGTGACTCGACTATCACAGGGGGAAATTCACCCCTCCACTTT. Its translation is CASSDSTITGGNSPLHF.

CDR3 residues: CASSLGRGRKEFF. CDR3 sequence (DNA): TGTGCCAGCAGTTTAGGCAGGGGGCGCAAGGAGTTCTTT. The gene calls are TRBV27 and TRBJ1-1; 8 nucleotides align to TRBD1. Germline CDR1 is MNHEY and CDR2 is SMNVEV (reference sequence). The CDR3 is 13 amino acids. V lost 2 bases and J lost 14; bases outside the gene matches: 10.

This chain connects TRBV29-1 to TRBJ1-5; D is unresolved. The ends were cut back, 1 base at V and 0 bases at J, with 7 bases in the middle. Germline lookup yields CDR1 SQVTM and CDR2 ANQGSEA. CDR3 size: 14 residues. As DNA, the CDR3 is TGCAGCGTTGAAGGGCCATATAGCAATCAGCCCCAGCATTTT. Its translation is CSVEGPYSNQPQHF.

The V call is TRBV30, the J call TRBJ1-1, with 8 positions matching TRBD1. V shed 3 bases, J shed 6 bases, and the junction held 9 bases outside the gene matches. Germline V lookup: CDR1 GTSNPN, CDR2 SVGIG (reference sequence). The CDR3 has 14 amino acids. The CDR3 nucleotides read TGTGCCTGGAGACAGGGGGGGGAGGGCGCTGAAGCTTTCTTT. Translated: CAWRQGGEGAEAFF.

The V and J genes are TRBV5-1 and TRBJ1-6; 7 bases line up with TRBD1. The CDR3 spans 15 residues. Germline V lookup: CDR1 SGHRS, CDR2 YFSETQ. V was clipped by 4 bases and J by 5 bases; unmatched bases: 6. The DNA for the CDR3 is TGCGCCAGCAGCCAAGGACAGGAAAATAATTCACCCCTCCACTTT. Translation gives CASSQGQENNSPLHF.

This clone was observed a single time. The rearrangement uses TRBV7-3 and TRBJ2-1; D unresolved. Trimming took 2 bases from V and 2 from J, leaving 22 bases between them. Germline V gene data show CDR1 as SGHTA and CDR2 as FQGTGA. The CDR3 extends over 19 amino acids. The CDR3 DNA reads TGTGCCAGCAGCTTACAAGTGATCGCGCCCCACGGACCCTACAATGAGCAGTTCTTC. Protein product: CASSLQVIAPHGPYNEQFF. Drawing the rest from reference TRBV7-3 and TRBJ2-1, the complete variable domain is GAGVSQTPSNKVTEKGKYVELRCDPISGHTALYWYRQSLGQGPEFLIYFQGTGAADDSGLPNDRFFAVRPEGSVSTLKIQRTERGDSAVYLCASSLQVIAPHGPYNEQFFGPGTRLTVL.